This T cell receptor (beta chain) emerged from a study of blood T cell repertoires in COVID-19. As handled by the study authors: Reference gene primer amplification yielded estimated nucleated cell counts. The method was immunoSEQ multiplex PCR; TCRdb's version includes in-frame clones alone and lacks a portion of them. For V, J and clone size, that table is used; D and trimming come from the DNA. The sample lists hundreds of thousands of clones; 88% were seen once. CDR3 size: 14 residues. Germline V gene lookup returns CDR1 KGHSH and CDR2 LQKENI. The trim removed 4 bases at V and 2 bases at J, leaving 5 bases unmatched. The study recruited people aged roughly 18 to 95 years across approximately 24 US areas.

The source material was PBMCs or T cells enriched from blood (not recorded which). This rearrangement joins TRBV18 to TRBJ2-7; 7 bases fit TRBD2. The origin of this receptor is a woman in her forties or fifties who had recovered from COVID-19. CDR3: CASSRTSEAYEQYF. In DNA form, the CDR3 reads TGTGCCAGCTCACGCACTAGCGAGGCCTACGAGCAGTACTTC.